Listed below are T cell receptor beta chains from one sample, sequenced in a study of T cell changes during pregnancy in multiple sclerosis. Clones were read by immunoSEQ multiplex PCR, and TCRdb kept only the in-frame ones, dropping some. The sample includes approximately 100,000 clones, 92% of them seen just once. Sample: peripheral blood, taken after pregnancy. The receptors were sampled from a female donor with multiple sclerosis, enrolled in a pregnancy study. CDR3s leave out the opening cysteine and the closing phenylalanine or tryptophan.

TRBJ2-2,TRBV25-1,ASTGQGPTGELF
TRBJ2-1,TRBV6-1,ASIIGQGEGNEQF
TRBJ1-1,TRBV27,ASSLLGTGGVNTEAF
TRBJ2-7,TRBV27,ASSPGDARSYEQY
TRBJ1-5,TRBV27,ASSPGQPYSNQPQH
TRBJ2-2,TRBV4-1,ASSQSQGYTGELF
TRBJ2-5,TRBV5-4,ASSNPTGRETQY
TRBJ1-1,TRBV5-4,ASSSRLDRGGEAF
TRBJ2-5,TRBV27,ASRRLAGVGQETQY
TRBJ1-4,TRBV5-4,ASGTGGTNEKLF
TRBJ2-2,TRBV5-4,ASRLGTGGTGELF
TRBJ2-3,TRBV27,ASSPTRGASTDTQY
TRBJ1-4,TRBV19,ASNRGIEKLF
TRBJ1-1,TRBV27,ASSLWADTEAF
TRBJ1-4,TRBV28,ASSGGTGVEKLF
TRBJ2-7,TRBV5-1,ASSLRGDEQY
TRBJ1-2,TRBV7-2,ASSSIQGSQVPFGYT
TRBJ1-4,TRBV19,ASSMIDRGEKLF
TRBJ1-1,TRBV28,ASSIRVWGTEAF
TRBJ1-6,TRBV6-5,ASSYSGENSPLH
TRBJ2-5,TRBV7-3,ASSFSGGEETQY
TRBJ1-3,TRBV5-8,ASSKDRGRGNTIY
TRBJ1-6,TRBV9,ASSVGQGAYSPLH
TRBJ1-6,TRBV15,ATSRGDRNSPLH
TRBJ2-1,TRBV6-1,ASSEGGSGSPYNEQF
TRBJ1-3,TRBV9,ASSERGIFSGNTIY
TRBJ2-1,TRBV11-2,ASSLVPAGAGQEQF
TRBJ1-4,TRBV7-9,ASSLWPGGAGEKLF
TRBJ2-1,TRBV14,ASSQEAQLAGVYSYNEQF
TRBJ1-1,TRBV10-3,AIAGQMNTEAF
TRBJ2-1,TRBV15,ATSRAGGPVNEQF
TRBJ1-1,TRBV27,ASSSTGSGEAF
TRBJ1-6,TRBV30,AWSVEQTAPLH
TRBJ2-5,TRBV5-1,ASSLWGLAGESGETQY
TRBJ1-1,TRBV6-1,ASLQRGTEAF
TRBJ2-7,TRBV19,ASSGSYEQY
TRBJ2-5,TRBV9,ASSVMGQGLKETQY
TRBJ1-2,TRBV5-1,ASSLSWTGGATNYGYT
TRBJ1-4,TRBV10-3,AISLGASTNEKLF
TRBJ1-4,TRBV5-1,ASSLAGTGEKLF
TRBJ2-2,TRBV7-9,ASSFAGGGGELF
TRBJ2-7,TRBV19,ASSNPSQGANYEQY
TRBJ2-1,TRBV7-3,ASSKPDRTDEQF
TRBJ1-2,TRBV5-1,ASSPGQPLTYGYT
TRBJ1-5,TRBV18,ASSPYRQIGNQPQH
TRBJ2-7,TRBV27,ASGQGSPYEQY
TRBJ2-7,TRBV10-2,ASSESGSYEQY
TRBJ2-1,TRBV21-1,ASTGGREGQFNEQF